A single sample gave rise to the 19 T cell receptor beta chains below, sequenced in a study of T-cell reconstitution after alpha-beta-depleted transplantation in children. Unique molecular identifiers were used in preparing the TCRbeta library. MiXCR was run by TCRdb on the PCR reads, yielding one entry per CDR3 protein. The sample gives about 260,000 distinct CDR3 sequences, 11% of which show up once; 23% is in the top ten. The sample in question was peripheral blood, obtained 180 days after TCRalphabeta/CD19-depleted stem cell transplant. Receptor source: a male patient aged 2-15 years who had a stem cell transplant for chronic granulomatous disease, so the T cells may come from the graft donor.

This clonotype was seen repeatedly, ten times or more. This rearrangement joins TRBV20-1 to TRBJ2-1; D gene ambiguous. This CDR3 has 14 amino acids. From germline, CDR1 is DFQATT and CDR2 SNEGSKA (reference sequence). With 5 bases removed from V and 1 base from J, the gap between germline ends came to 12 bases. The CDR3 DNA is TGCAGTGCTTTGAACGGGCCTTCCTACAATGAGCAGTTCTTC. This encodes CSALNGPSYNEQFF.

This clonotype was detected ten times or more. V gene TRBV10-3 combines with J gene TRBJ2-7; 7 bases fit TRBD1. The CDR3 runs to 15 residues. With 0 bases clipped from V and 4 bases from J, the junction kept 6 bases outside the gene matches. Germline lookup yields CDR1 ENHRY and CDR2 SYGVKD. The CDR3 region is CAISESTGIPYEQYF. The CDR3 DNA reads as TGTGCCATCAGTGAGTCGACAGGGATACCTTACGAGCAGTACTTC.

On this clonotype itself: A much larger clone differs from this one at a single base, so this may be a read error. This chain joins TRBV12-3 or TRBV12-4 and TRBJ2-4, with a weak D call TRBD1 (6 bases). The CDR3 runs to 17 residues. The CDR3 DNA follows: TGTGCCGGCAGTTTATTAATCGGGCAGGGGACCAAAAACATTCAGTACTTC. Amino acid sequence: CAGSLLIGQGTKNIQYF.

This clonotype was detected ten times or more. The chain employs TRBV11-2 and TRBJ2-7, with D perhaps TRBD1 (5 bases). In germline, CDR1 is SGHAT, CDR2 FQNNGV. The germline V and J ends were trimmed by 0 bases and 6 bases, with 21 bases remaining between them. The CDR3 runs to 17 residues. CDR3 coding DNA: TGTGCCAGCAGCTTAGATACTCGGCAGGGCCGTTTTGGCGAGCAGTACTTC. Residues: CASSLDTRQGRFGEQYF.

This clonotype was recorded at least ten times. The genes are TRBV5-5 and TRBJ1-1, with a possible D match to TRBD1 (5 bases). The V end lost 6 bases, the J end lost 5 bases, and 17 bases lay between the germline ends. CDR3 length: 14 amino acids. Germline V gene sequence: CDR1 SGHKS, CDR2 YYEKEE (reference sequence). The CDR3 spells CASNFEGRGTEAFF. The CDR3 DNA reads as TGTGCCAGCAACTTCGAGGGGCGCGGGACTGAAGCTTTCTTT.

There are many counts of this clonotype. Here the CDR3 reads CASSLGQDGYYGYTF. CDR3 in DNA: TGTGCCAGCAGCTTAGGTCAGGACGGGTACTATGGCTACACCTTC. The chain combines TRBV11-2 with TRBJ1-2; no reliable D call. Trimming removed 1 base at V and 3 bases at J, with 12 bases between. Germline V CDR1 and CDR2: SGHAT, FQNNGV. The CDR3 totals 15 residues.

This clonotype came up many times. V gene TRBV12-3 or TRBV12-4 combines with J gene TRBJ2-1; D not certain. The CDR3 contains 15 residues. The V end was cut by 6 bases, the J end by 0 bases, with 12 bases between. The CDR3 is CASRLTESSYNEQFF. The CDR3 nucleotides read TGTGCCAGCAGATTGACCGAAAGCTCCTACAATGAGCAGTTCTTC.

Many counts were recorded for this clonotype. V and J are TRBV5-1 and TRBJ2-3, with TRBD2 matching over 12 bases. The germline gives CDR1 SGHRS, CDR2 YFSETQ. The junction had 9 bases not matched to a gene; V was cut back by 4 bases and J by 3 bases. The CDR3 is 17 amino acids. DNA for the CDR3: TGCGCCAGCAGCAAAGGCCTGACTAGCGGGAGAACAGATACGCAGTATTTT. Translation: CASSKGLTSGRTDTQYF.

This clonotype was seen just once. With a much larger clone just one base away, this may be a read error. J is TRBJ2-7 and V is TRBV6-5, with TRBD1 identical over 10 bases. Germline lookup yields CDR1 MNHEY and CDR2 SVGAGI. This CDR3 spans 15 amino acids. J lost 6 bases, V lost 2 bases, and 7 bases had no gene match. The CDR3 protein is CASSYPRGQGCEQYF. CDR3 in DNA: TGTGCCAGCAGTTACCCGCGGGGACAGGGGTGCGAGCAGTACTTC.

Here the CDR3 DNA reads TGCGCCAGCAGCACCAGGACAGCCGGCTCTGGAAACACCATATATTTT. This encodes CASSTRTAGSGNTIYF. The chain joins TRBV5-1 to TRBJ1-3; a possible D gene is TRBD1 (6 bases). The length of the CDR3 is 16 residues. Trimming cost V 4 bases and J 0 bases, with 14 bases left between them. CDR1 and CDR2 from the germline V gene are SGHRS and YFSETQ.

This clonotype has a count of ten or more. This chain links TRBV9 with TRBJ2-7; TRBD2 matches at 7 bases. The CDR3 runs to 14 residues. The J segment lost 10 bases and the V segment lost 4 bases, leaving 14 bases of the junction unmatched. Germline CDR1 reads SGDLS; CDR2 reads YYNGEE. Here the CDR3 reads CASSPEGLSGVQYF. CDR3 nucleotides: TGTGCCAGCAGCCCGGAGGGACTATCAGGAGTACAGTACTTC.

Of note for this clonotype: A much bigger clone sits one base away, suggesting this may be a read error. The chain combines TRBV5-6 with TRBJ2-3; TRBD2 agrees at 11 bases. Germline V gene data show CDR1 as SGHDT and CDR2 as YYEEEE. The length of the CDR3 is 16 residues. The CDR3 protein is CASSYRLAGITGTQYF. The CDR3 DNA is TGTGCCAGCAGCTACAGACTAGCGGGGATCACAGGTACGCAGTATTTT.

This clonotype has ten or more counts. The rearrangement uses TRBV6-5 and TRBJ2-2, with D perhaps given as TRBD1 or TRBD2 (6 bases each). V was pared by 1 base and J by 4 bases, with 10 bases between. The CDR3 has 15 residues. Germline V lookup: CDR1 MNHEY, CDR2 SVGAGI. The CDR3 nucleotides read TGTGCCAGCAGTTACTTTGGGGGGCGCACCGGGGAGCTGTTTTTT. It codes for CASSYFGGRTGELFF.

The chain has TRBV12-3 or TRBV12-4 and TRBJ1-2; 9 nucleotides line up with TRBD1. Germline trimming cut 4 bases from V and 3 bases from J; bases unmatched to any gene: 15. The CDR3 covers 18 residues. The CDR3 spells CASSSTHTGTGPHYGYTF. In DNA form, the CDR3 reads TGTGCCAGCAGTTCAACACATACCGGGACAGGGCCCCACTATGGCTACACCTTC.

This clonotype was observed at least ten times. This rearrangement joins TRBV20-1 to TRBJ2-7; tentative D call: TRBD1 (6 bases). The V end lost 6 bases, the J end lost 2 bases, and 8 bases lay between the germline ends. Germline CDR1 reads DFQATT; CDR2 reads SNEGSKA (reference sequence). The CDR3 totals 11 residues. Here the CDR3 reads CSAQGPYEQYF. The CDR3, as DNA: TGCAGTGCCCAGGGGCCCTACGAGCAGTACTTC.

Many counts were recorded for this clonotype. V is TRBV5-1 and J is TRBJ2-3; 7 nucleotides line up with TRBD2. Looked up from germline, CDR1 is SGHRS and CDR2 is YFSETQ. There are 14 residues in the CDR3. Germline trimming cut 2 bases from V and 4 bases from J; bases unmatched to any gene: 4. The CDR3 coding sequence is TGCGCCAGCAGCTTTCGCCGGGGGGCAGATACGCAGTATTTT. Its protein product is CASSFRRGADTQYF.

As regards this clonotype: It may be a read error: a sequence one base away is much more abundant. The genes are TRBV7-6 and TRBJ2-1; TRBD1 agrees at 7 bases. Germline CDR1 reads SGHVS; CDR2 reads FNYEAQ. The CDR3 has 18 amino acids. CDR3 sequence reads: CASSFLGIQPRQGGEQLF. CDR3 nucleotide sequence: TGTGCCAGCAGCTTTTTGGGAATACAACCACGACAGGGCGGTGAGCAGTTATTC.

This clonotype appeared many times. This rearrangement joins TRBV12-3 or TRBV12-4 to TRBJ2-7, with a possible D match to TRBD1 (7 bases). The CDR3 consists of 15 residues. V gave up 6 bases and J gave up 4 bases, with 19 bases separating them. This CDR3 is CASRIWDSGGYEQYF. The CDR3 region has the DNA TGTGCCAGCAGAATCTGGGACTCAGGGGGTTACGAGCAGTACTTC.

This rearrangement joins TRBV18 to TRBJ2-2; 9 nucleotides agree with TRBD1. Germline CDR1 KGHSH, CDR2 LQKENI. The CDR3 contains 15 residues. The V and J ends lost 5 bases and 4 bases, in that order; junction bases with no gene match: 5. The CDR3 bases are TGTGCCAGCTCAACCGGGACAGGGCCCACCGGGGAGCTGTTTTTT. Translation gives CASSTGTGPTGELFF.